What follows are 16 T cell receptor beta chains derived from one specimen sequenced in a study of cytomegalovirus exposure and HLA in healthy donors. With 60 Vbeta and 13 Jbeta primers, the PCR was carried out. Some clones are missing from TCRdb's copy, which holds only in-frame ones; the method was immunoSEQ multiplex PCR. Among tens of thousands of clones, about 67% were seen once, and the ten largest hold about 7.6%. Sample: PBMCs. The source is a man between 35 and 55 years old in good health and CMV-seropositive.

This clone showed up just a few times. The chain recombines TRBV6-5 with TRBJ1-1; 9 positions match TRBD1. The CDR3 totals 15 residues. V was pared by 6 bases and J by 4 bases, with 9 bases of the junction left unmatched. Germline-derived CDR1 and CDR2 are MNHEY and SVGAGI. CDR3 residues: CASSTYRGPGTEAFF. In nucleotides, the CDR3 is TGTGCCAGCAGCACCTACAGGGGGCCCGGCACTGAAGCTTTCTTT.

In its sample, this clone was seen once. The V and J genes are TRBV13 and TRBJ2-7, with 9 bases fitting TRBD1. The CDR3 is made up of 14 amino acids. J was trimmed by 6 bases and V by 5 bases; bases with no gene match: 8. Germline V gives CDR1 PRHDT, CDR2 FYEKMQ (reference sequence). The DNA of the CDR3 is TGTGCCAGCAGCCACCGGGACAGGGTCCCCGAGCAGTACTTC. This gives the protein CASSHRDRVPEQYF.

The gene calls are TRBV18 and TRBJ1-5; D remains unclear. CDR1 KGHSH and CDR2 LQKENI come from the germline V gene. This CDR3 spans 13 amino acids. With 2 bases removed from V and 8 bases from J, the gap between germline ends came to 10 bases. CDR3 nucleotide sequence: TGTGCCAGCTCACCAGTTGCCGGTGAGCCCCAGCATTTT. Its translation is CASSPVAGEPQHF.

The chain recombines TRBV15 with TRBJ1-5; TRBD1 matches 10 bases. This CDR3 is built from 19 residues. Looked up from germline, CDR1 is LNHNV and CDR2 is YYDKDF (reference sequence). The V gene end was trimmed by 1 base and the J gene end by 4 bases; junction bases not matched to a gene: 13. CDR3 sequence (DNA): TGTGCCACCAGCAGAGGATACGATGCAGAGGGACAGGGGAATCAGCCCCAGCATTTT. Amino acid sequence: CATSRGYDAEGQGNQPQHF.

The chain couples TRBV7-8 to TRBJ2-7, with D perhaps TRBD2 (6 bases). The CDR3 consists of 14 residues. The germline CDR1 and CDR2 sequences are SGHVS and FQNEAQ. The ends were cut back, 2 bases at V and 4 bases at J, with 12 bases in the middle. CDR3 region: CASSLRREGYEQYF. For the CDR3, the DNA is TGTGCCAGCAGCTTAAGGAGGGAAGGTTACGAGCAGTACTTC. The full variable domain, in which reference TRBV7-8 and TRBJ2-7 provide the parts outside the CDR3, is GAGVSQSPRYKVAKRGQDVALRCDPISGHVSLFWYQQALGQGPEFLTYFQNEAQLDKSGLPSDRFFAERPEGSVSTLKIQRTQQEDSAVYLCASSLRREGYEQYFGPGTRLTVT.

The CDR3 bases are TGTGCCAGCAGCTTGGGGGACAGTAAACAAGAGACCCAGTACTTC. Protein: CASSLGDSKQETQYF. V gene TRBV7-9 combines with J gene TRBJ2-5; 7 bases map to TRBD1. The CDR3 covers 15 residues. In germline, CDR1 is SEHNR, CDR2 FQNEAQ (reference sequence). V shed 3 bases and J 2 bases; nucleotides not matched to a gene: 6. The full variable domain, completed using reference TRBV7-9 and TRBJ2-5, is DTGVSQNPRHKITKRGQNVTFRCDPISEHNRLYWYRQTLGQGPEFLTYFQNEAQLEKSRLLSDRFSAERPKGSFSTLEIQRTEQGDSAMYLCASSLGDSKQETQYFGPGTRLLVL.

The J gene is TRBJ1-1, the V gene TRBV6-5; TRBD1 might be the D (6 bases). Germline CDR1 MNHEY, CDR2 SVGAGI. The CDR3 is made up of 14 amino acids. The V gene lost 2 bases and the J gene lost 1 base, with 8 bases spanning the gap. CDR3 sequence: CASSYDRTNTEAFF. Written as DNA, the CDR3 is TGTGCCAGCAGTTACGACAGGACGAACACTGAAGCTTTCTTT.

This clone was counted between two and nine times. The V call is TRBV6-1, the J call TRBJ1-4, with a possible D match to TRBD1 (5 bases). The V and J ends lost 3 bases and 0 bases respectively, with 11 bases between them. Germline V gene sequence: CDR1 MNHNS, CDR2 SASEGT. The CDR3 consists of 16 residues. CDR3 coding DNA: TGTGCCAGCAGTGAGTCTGGGGCGACAACTAATGAAAAACTGTTTTTT. It codes for CASSESGATTNEKLFF.

V usage is TRBV6-6 and J usage is TRBJ1-2, with D possibly being TRBD1 (5 bases). The CDR3 runs 14 residues. The V and J ends lost 6 bases and 2 bases respectively, with 13 bases between them. CDR1 MNHNY and CDR2 SVGAGI come from the germline V gene (reference sequence). The CDR3 is CASRIQGSNYGYTF. The CDR3 DNA reads as TGTGCCAGCAGGATTCAGGGATCCAACTATGGCTACACCTTC.

Notes on this clone: At one boundary the junction diverges from the germline segment, which might be a read error. The chain carries TRBV7-7 and TRBJ1-3, with D possibly being TRBD1 (5 bases). Germline CDR1 SSHAT, CDR2 FNYEAQ (reference sequence). The CDR3 extends over 13 amino acids. CDR3 nucleotides: TGTGCTAGCAGCTCTGGGGCCGGAAACACCATATATTTT. This encodes CASSSGAGNTIYF.

Here the CDR3 reads CASSLSGQFGEKLFF. The CDR3 DNA follows: TGTGCCAGCAGCCTCTCCGGACAGTTTGGGGAAAAACTGTTTTTT. The chain uses TRBV7-2 and TRBJ1-4; D perhaps matches TRBD1 (6 bases). The CDR3 contains 15 residues. V was cut by 5 bases and J by 8 bases, with 18 bases left in between. Germline V gene sequence: CDR1 SGHTA, CDR2 FQGNSA.

V and J are TRBV6-5 and TRBJ1-1; D call uncertain. Trimming removed 2 bases from V and 4 bases from J, with 11 bases in between. Germline V lookup: CDR1 MNHEY, CDR2 SVGAGI. CDR3 size: 14 residues. The CDR3 bases are TGTGCCAGCAGTTACGGGCAGGCGGGCACTGAAGCTTTCTTT. The encoded protein is CASSYGQAGTEAFF.

This rearrangement joins TRBV10-1 to TRBJ2-1; 11 bases match TRBD1. J gave up 6 bases and V 5 bases, and 3 bases lay outside the gene matches. This CDR3 comprises 14 residues. Germline V gene data show CDR1 as WNHNN and CDR2 as SYGVQD (reference sequence). The CDR3 DNA follows: TGCGCCAGCAGTAGGACAGGGGGCTGCAATGAGCAGTTCTTC. This sequence encodes CASSRTGGCNEQFF.

The chain has TRBV6-4 and TRBJ2-3; 9 bases match TRBD1. This CDR3 region has 13 residues. The germline V gene has CDR1 MRHNA and CDR2 SNTAGT. J was trimmed by 6 bases and V by 4 bases; bases with no gene match: 2. Written as DNA, the CDR3 is TGTGCCAGCAGTGTAACAGGGGGCGATACGCAGTATTTT. It is translated as CASSVTGGDTQYF.

The CDR3 spells CASSPQGTGGNTEAFF. Here the CDR3 DNA reads TGTGCCAGCAGCCCGCAAGGGACAGGGGGGAACACTGAAGCTTTCTTT. The rearrangement joins TRBV7-2 to TRBJ1-1; TRBD1 agrees at 11 bases. V lost 5 bases, J lost 1 base, and 6 bases stayed unmatched. Germline CDR1 and CDR2: SGHTA and FQGNSA. CDR3 length: 16 residues.

Here the CDR3 DNA reads TGTGCCAGCAGCTTGGGGGCAGGGCGAGAGACCCAGTACTTC. This sequence encodes CASSLGAGRETQYF. The J gene is TRBJ2-5, the V gene TRBV5-4, with D possibly being TRBD1 (5 bases). There are 14 residues in the CDR3. The germline V and J ends were trimmed by 0 bases and 4 bases, with 10 bases remaining between them. Germline CDR1 SGHNT, CDR2 YYREEE (reference sequence).